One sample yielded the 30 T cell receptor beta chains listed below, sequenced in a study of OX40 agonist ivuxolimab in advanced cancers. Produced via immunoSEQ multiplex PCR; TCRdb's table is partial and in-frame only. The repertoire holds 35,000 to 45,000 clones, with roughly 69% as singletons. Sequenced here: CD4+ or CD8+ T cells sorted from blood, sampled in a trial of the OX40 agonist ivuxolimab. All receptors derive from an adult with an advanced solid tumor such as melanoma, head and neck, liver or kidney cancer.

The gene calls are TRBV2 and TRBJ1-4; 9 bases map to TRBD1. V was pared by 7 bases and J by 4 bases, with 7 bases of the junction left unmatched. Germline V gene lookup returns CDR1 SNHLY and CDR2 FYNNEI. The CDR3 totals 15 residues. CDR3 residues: CASIRRTGVNEKLFF. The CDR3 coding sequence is TGTGCCAGCATTAGACGGACAGGGGTTAATGAAAAACTGTTTTTT.

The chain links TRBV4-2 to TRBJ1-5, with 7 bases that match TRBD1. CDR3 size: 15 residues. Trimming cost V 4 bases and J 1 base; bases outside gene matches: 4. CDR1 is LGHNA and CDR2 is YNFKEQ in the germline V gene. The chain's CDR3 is CASSLGTESNQPQHF. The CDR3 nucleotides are TGTGCCAGCAGCCTAGGGACAGAGAGCAATCAGCCCCAGCATTTT.

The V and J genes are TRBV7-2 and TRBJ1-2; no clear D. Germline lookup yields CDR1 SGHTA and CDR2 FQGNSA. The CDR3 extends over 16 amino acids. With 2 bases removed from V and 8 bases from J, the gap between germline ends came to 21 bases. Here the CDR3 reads CASSLRSGENGRGYTF. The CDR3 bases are TGTGCCAGCAGCTTAAGATCTGGCGAAAACGGAAGGGGCTACACCTTC.

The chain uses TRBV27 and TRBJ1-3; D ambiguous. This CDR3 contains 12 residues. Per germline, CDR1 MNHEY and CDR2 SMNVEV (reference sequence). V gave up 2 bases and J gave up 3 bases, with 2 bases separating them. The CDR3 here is CASSLIGNTIYF. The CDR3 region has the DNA TGTGCCAGCAGTTTAATTGGAAACACCATATATTTT.

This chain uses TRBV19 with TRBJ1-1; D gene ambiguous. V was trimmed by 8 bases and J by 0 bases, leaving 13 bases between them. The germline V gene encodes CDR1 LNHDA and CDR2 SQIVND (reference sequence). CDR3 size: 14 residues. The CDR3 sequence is CASFNDYMNTEAFF. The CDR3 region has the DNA TGTGCCAGTTTCAACGACTACATGAACACTGAAGCTTTCTTT.

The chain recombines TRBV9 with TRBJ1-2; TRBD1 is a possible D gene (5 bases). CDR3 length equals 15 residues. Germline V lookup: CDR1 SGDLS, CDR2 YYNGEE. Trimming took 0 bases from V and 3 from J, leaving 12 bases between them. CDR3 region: CASSVAGTVYYGYTF. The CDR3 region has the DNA TGTGCCAGCAGCGTAGCCGGGACCGTTTACTATGGCTACACCTTC.

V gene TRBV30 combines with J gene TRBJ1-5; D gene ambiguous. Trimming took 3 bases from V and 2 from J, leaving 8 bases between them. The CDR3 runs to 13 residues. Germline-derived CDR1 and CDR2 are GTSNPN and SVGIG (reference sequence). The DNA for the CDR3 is TGTGCCTGGAGCGAGTACGGCAATCAGCCCCAGCATTTT. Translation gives CAWSEYGNQPQHF.

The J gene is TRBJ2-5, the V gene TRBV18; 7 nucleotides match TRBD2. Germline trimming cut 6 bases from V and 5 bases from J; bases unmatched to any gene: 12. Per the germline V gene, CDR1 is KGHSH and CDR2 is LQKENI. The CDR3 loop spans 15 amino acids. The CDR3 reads CASSDLTGREETQYF. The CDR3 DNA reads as TGTGCCAGCTCGGACTTGACGGGGAGGGAGGAGACCCAGTACTTC.

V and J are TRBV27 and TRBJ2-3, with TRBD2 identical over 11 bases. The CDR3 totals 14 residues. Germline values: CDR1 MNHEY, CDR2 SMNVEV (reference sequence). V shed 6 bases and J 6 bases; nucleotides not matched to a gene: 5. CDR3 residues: CASSPLAGVDTQYF. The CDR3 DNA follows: TGTGCCAGCAGCCCACTAGCGGGGGTCGATACGCAGTATTTT.

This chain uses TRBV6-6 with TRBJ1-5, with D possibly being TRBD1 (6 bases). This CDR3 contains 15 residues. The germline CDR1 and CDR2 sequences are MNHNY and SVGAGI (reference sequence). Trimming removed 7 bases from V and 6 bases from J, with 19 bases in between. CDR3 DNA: TGTGCCAGCATCGCAGGGGCTGATTTGGTTCAGCCCCAGCATTTT. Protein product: CASIAGADLVQPQHF.

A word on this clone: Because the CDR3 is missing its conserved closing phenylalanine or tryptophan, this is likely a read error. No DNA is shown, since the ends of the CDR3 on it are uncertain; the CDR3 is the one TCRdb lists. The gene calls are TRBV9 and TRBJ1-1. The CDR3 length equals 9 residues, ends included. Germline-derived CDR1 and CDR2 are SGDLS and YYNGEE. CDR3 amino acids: CASSAHERL.

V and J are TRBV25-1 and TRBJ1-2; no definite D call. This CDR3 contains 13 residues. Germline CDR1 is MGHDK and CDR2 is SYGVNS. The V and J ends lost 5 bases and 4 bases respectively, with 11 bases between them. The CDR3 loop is CASSPVDGYGYTF. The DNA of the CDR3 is TGTGCCAGCAGTCCCGTGGACGGCTATGGCTACACCTTC.

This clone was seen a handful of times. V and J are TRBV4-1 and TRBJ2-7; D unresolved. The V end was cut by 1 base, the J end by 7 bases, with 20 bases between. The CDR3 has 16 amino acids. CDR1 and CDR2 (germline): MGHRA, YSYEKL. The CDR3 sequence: CASSQGPGSSRREQYV. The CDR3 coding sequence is TGCGCCAGCAGCCAAGGCCCTGGGTCGTCGCGTCGTGAGCAGTACGTC.

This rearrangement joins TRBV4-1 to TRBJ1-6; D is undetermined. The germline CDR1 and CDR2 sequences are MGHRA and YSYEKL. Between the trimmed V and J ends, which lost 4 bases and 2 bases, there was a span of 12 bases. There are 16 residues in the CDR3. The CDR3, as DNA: TGCGCCAGCAGCCCAAACATCGGCACCTATAATTCACCCCTCCACTTT. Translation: CASSPNIGTYNSPLHF.

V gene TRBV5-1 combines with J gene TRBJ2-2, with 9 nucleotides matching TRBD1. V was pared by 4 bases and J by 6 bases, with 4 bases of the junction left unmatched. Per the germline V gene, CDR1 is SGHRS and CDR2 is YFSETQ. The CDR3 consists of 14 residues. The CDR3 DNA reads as TGCGCCAGCAGCGACACAGGGGGCTCCGGGGAGCTGTTTTTT. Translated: CASSDTGGSGELFF.

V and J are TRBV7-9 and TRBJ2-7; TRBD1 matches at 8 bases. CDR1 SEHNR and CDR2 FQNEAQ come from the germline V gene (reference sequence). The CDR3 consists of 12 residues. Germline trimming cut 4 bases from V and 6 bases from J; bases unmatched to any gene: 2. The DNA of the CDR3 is TGTGCCAGCAGCTCCACAGGGGGCGAGCAGTACTTC. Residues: CASSSTGGEQYF. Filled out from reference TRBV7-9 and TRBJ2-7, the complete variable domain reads DTGVSQNPRHKITKRGQNVTFRCDPISEHNRLYWYRQTLGQGPEFLTYFQNEAQLEKSRLLSDRFSAERPKGSFSTLEIQRTEQGDSAMYLCASSSTGGEQYFGPGTRLTVT.

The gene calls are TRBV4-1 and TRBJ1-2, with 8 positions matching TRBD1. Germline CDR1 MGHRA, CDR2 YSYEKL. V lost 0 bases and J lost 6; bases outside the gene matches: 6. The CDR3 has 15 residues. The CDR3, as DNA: TGCGCCAGCAGCCAAGAAACGGACAGGGTACATGGCTACACCTTC. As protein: CASSQETDRVHGYTF.

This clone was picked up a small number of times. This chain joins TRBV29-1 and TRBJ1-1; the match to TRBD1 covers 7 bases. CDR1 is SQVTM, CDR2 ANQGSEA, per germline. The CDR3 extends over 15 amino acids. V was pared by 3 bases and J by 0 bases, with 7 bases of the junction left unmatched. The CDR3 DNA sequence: TGCAGCGTTGATCGGAGTGACAGGGTGAACACTGAAGCTTTCTTT. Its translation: CSVDRSDRVNTEAFF. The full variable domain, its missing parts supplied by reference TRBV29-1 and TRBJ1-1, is SAVISQKPSRDICQRGTSLTIQCQVDSQVTMMFWYRQQPGQSLTLIATANQGSEATYESGFVIDKFPISRPNLTFSTLTVSNMSPEDSSIYLCSVDRSDRVNTEAFFGQGTRLTVV.

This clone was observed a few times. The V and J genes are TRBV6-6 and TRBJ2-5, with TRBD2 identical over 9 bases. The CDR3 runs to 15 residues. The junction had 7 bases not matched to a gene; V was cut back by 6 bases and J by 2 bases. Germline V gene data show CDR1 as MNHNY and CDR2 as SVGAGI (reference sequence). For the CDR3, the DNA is TGTGCCAGCAGACGAGGGACTAGCAGACAAGAGACCCAGTACTTC. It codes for CASRRGTSRQETQYF.

The CDR3, as DNA: TGTGCCAGCAGTGAAACAGGGGGAGGTCAGCCCCAGCATTTT. Its protein is CASSETGGGQPQHF. The chain links TRBV25-1 to TRBJ1-5, with TRBD1 matching over 8 bases. Germline CDR1 is MGHDK and CDR2 is SYGVNS. Losses at the gene ends were 2 bases for V and 6 bases for J; bases not matched to a gene: 3. The CDR3 contains 14 residues.

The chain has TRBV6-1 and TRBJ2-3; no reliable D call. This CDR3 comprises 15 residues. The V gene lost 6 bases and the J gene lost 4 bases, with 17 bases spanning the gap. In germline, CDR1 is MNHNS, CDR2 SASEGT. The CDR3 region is CASRPMELQADTQYF. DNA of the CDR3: TGTGCCAGCAGACCAATGGAATTGCAAGCAGATACGCAGTATTTT.

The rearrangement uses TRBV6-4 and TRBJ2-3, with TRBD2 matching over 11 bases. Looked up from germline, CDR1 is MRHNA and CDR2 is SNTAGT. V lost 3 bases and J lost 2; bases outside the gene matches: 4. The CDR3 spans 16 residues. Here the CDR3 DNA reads TGTGCCAGCAGTGAACTAGCGGGGGCCTACACAGATACGCAGTATTTT. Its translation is CASSELAGAYTDTQYF.

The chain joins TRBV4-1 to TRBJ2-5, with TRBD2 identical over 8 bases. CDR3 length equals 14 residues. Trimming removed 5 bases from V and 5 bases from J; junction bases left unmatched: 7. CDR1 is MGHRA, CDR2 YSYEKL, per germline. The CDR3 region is CASSIQRGLETQYF. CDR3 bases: TGCGCCAGCAGCATCCAGCGGGGGTTGGAGACCCAGTACTTC.

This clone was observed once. CDR3 residues: CASRGGQNYGYTF. CDR3 coding DNA: TGTGCCAGCAGGGGGGGACAGAACTATGGCTACACCTTC. The rearrangement joins TRBV6-5 to TRBJ1-2; 7 bases agree with TRBD1. The CDR3 is 13 amino acids. V lost 6 bases and J lost 2; bases outside the gene matches: 3. Germline loops: CDR1 MNHEY, CDR2 SVGAGI.

CDR3 amino acids: CASSPVGGLQSGNTIYF. CDR3 in DNA: TGTGCCAGCAGCCCGGTGGGGGGTCTCCAATCCGGAAACACCATATATTTT. The chain carries TRBV9 and TRBJ1-3; weak D call: TRBD1 (5 bases). CDR1 and CDR2 from the germline V gene are SGDLS and YYNGEE. The CDR3 totals 17 residues. Deletions cut 4 bases from V and 4 bases from J, with 21 bases between.

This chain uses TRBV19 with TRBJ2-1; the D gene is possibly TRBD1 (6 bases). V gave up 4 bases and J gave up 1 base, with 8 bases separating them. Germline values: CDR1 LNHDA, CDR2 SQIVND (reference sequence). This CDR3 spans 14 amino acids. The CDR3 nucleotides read TGTGCCAGTAGTAGGCAGGGGTCCTACAATGAGCAGTTCTTC. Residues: CASSRQGSYNEQFF.

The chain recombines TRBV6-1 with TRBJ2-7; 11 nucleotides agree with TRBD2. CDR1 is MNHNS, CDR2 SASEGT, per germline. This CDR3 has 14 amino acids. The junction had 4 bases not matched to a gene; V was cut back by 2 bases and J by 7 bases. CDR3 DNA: TGTGCCAGCAGTGAACTAGCGGGGGGTTGGGAGCAGTACTTC. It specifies CASSELAGGWEQYF.

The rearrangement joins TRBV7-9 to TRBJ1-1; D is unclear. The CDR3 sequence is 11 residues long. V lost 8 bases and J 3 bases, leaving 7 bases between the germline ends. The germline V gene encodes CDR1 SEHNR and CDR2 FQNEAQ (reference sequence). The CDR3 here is CASGRYTEAFF. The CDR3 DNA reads TGTGCCAGCGGTCGTTACACTGAAGCTTTCTTT.

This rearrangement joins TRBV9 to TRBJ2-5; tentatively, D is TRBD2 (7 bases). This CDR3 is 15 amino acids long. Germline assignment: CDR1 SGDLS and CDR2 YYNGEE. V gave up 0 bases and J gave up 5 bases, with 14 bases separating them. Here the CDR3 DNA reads TGTGCCAGCAGCGTAGAGGGGGGGGGCTGGGAGACCCAGTACTTC. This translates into CASSVEGGGWETQYF.

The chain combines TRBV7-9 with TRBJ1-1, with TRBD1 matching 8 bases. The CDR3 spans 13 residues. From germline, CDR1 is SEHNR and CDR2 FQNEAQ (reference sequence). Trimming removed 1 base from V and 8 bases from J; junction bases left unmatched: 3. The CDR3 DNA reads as TGTGCCAGCAGCTTAGTAGACAGGGGAGAAGCTTTCTTT. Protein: CASSLVDRGEAFF.